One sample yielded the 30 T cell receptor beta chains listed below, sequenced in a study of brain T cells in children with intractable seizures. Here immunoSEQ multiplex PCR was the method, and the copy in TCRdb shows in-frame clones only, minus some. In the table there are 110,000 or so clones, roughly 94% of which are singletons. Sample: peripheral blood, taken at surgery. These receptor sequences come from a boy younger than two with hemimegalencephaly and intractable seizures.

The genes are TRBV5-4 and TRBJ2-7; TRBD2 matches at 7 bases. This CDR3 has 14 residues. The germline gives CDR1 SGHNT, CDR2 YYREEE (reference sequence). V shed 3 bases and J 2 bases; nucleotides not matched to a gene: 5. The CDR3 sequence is CASSSRDYTYEQYF. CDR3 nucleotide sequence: TGTGCCAGCAGCTCGAGGGACTATACCTACGAGCAGTACTTC.

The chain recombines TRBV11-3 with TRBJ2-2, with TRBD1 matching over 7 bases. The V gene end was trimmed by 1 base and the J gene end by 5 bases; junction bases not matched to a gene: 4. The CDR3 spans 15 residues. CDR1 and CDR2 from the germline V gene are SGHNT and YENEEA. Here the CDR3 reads CASSLGPGGTGELFF. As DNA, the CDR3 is TGTGCCAGCAGCTTAGGGCCAGGGGGAACCGGGGAGCTGTTTTTT.

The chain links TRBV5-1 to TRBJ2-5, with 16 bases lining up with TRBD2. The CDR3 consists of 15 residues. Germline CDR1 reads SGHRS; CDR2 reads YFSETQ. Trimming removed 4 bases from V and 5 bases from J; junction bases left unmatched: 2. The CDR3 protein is CASSQGLAGGETQYF. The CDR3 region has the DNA TGCGCCAGCAGCCAGGGACTAGCGGGAGGGGAGACCCAGTACTTC.

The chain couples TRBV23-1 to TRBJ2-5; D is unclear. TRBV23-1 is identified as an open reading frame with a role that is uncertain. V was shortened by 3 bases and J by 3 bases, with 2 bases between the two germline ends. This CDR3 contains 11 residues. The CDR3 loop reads CASSQEETQYF. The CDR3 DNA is TGCGCCAGCAGTCAGGAAGAGACCCAGTACTTC.

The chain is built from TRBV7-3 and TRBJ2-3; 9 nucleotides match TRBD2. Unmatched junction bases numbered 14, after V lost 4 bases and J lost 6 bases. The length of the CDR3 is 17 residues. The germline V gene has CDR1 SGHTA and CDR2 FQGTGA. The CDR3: CASSSPRVAGVPDTQYF. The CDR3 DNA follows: TGTGCCAGCAGCTCCCCAAGGGTAGCGGGAGTCCCCGATACGCAGTATTTT.

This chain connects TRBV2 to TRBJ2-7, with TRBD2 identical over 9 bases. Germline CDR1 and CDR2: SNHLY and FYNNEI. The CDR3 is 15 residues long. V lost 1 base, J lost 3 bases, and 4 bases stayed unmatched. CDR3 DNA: TGTGCCAGCAGTGAAGGTCATAGCGGGGGCTACGAGCAGTACTTC. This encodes CASSEGHSGGYEQYF.

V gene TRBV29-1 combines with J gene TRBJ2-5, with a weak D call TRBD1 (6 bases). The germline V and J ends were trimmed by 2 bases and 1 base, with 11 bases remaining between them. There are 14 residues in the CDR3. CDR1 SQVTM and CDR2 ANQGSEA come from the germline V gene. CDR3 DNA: TGCAGCGTTGAACCCCGGACAGCCCAAGAGACCCAGTACTTC. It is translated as CSVEPRTAQETQYF.

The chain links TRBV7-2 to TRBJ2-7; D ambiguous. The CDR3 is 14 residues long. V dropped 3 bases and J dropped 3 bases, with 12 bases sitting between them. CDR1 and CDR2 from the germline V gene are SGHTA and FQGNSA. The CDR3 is CASSLGPAIYEQYF. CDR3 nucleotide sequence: TGTGCCAGCAGCTTGGGCCCGGCCATCTACGAGCAGTACTTC.

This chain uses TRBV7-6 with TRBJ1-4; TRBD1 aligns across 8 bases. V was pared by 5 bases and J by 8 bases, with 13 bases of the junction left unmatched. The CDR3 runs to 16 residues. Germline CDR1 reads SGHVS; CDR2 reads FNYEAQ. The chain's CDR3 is CASSRERTGLGEKLFF. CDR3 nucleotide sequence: TGTGCCAGCAGCCGAGAAAGGACAGGGTTAGGGGAAAAACTGTTTTTT.

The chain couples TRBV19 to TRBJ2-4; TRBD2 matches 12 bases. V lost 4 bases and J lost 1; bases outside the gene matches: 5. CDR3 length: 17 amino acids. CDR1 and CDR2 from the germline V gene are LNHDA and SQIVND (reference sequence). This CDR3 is CASSKSSGRAAKNIQYF. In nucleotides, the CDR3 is TGTGCCAGTAGTAAATCTAGCGGGAGGGCTGCCAAAAACATTCAGTACTTC.

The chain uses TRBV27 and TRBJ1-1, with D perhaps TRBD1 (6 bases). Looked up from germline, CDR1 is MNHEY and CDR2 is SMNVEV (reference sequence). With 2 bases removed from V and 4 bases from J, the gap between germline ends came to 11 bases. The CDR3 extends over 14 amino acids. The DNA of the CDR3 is TGTGCCAGCAGTTTACAGGGGTCGGGCACTGAAGCTTTCTTT. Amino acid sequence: CASSLQGSGTEAFF.

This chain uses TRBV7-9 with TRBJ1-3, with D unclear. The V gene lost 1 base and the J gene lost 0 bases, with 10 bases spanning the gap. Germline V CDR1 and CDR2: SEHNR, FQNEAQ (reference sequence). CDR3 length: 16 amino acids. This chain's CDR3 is CASSLGIGSSGNTIYF. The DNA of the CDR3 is TGTGCCAGCAGCTTAGGGATAGGCAGCTCTGGAAACACCATATATTTT.

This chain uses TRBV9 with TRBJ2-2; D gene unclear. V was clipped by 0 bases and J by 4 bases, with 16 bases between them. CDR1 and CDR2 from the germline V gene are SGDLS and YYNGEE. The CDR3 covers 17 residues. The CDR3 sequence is CASSVESQAWSTGELFF. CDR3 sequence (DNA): TGTGCCAGCAGCGTAGAATCGCAGGCCTGGTCCACCGGGGAGCTGTTTTTT.

The CDR3 coding sequence is TGTGCCAGCAGCCGCACTAGAAGTGGTGAGCAGTTCTTC. Protein product: CASSRTRSGEQFF. The genes are TRBV7-9 and TRBJ2-1, with D perhaps matching TRBD2 (5 bases). The V gene's germline CDR1 is SEHNR and CDR2 FQNEAQ (reference sequence). The V and J ends lost 5 bases and 9 bases respectively, with 14 bases between them. The length of the CDR3 is 13 residues.

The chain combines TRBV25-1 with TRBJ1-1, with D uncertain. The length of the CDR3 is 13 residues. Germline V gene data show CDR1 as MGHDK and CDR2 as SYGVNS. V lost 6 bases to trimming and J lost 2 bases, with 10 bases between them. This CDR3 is CASSGGPNTEAFF. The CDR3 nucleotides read TGTGCCAGCAGCGGCGGGCCTAACACTGAAGCTTTCTTT.

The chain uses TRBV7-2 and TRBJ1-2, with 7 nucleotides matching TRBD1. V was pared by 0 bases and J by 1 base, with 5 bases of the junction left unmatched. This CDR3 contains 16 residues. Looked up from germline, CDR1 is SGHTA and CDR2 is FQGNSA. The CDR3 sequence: CASSLAGGGFNYGYTF. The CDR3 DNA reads TGTGCCAGCAGCTTAGCAGGAGGGGGCTTTAACTATGGCTACACCTTC.

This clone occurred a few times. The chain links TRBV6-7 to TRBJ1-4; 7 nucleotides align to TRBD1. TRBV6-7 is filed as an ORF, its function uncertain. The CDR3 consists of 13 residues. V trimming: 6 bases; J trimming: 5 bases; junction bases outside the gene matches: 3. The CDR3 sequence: CASRQGWNEKLFF. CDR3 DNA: TGTGCCAGCAGACAGGGGTGGAATGAAAAACTGTTTTTT.

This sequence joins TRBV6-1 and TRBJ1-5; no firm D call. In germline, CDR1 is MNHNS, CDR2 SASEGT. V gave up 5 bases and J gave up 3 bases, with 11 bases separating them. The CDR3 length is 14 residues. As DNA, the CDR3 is TGTGCCAGCAGTTATTCGGGTATCAATCAGCCCCAGCATTTT. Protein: CASSYSGINQPQHF.

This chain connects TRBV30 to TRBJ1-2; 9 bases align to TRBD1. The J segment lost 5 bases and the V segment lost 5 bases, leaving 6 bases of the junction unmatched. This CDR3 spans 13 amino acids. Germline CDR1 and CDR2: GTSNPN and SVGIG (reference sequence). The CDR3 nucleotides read TGTGCCTGGCACAGGGGGCCCTTTTATGGCTACACCTTC. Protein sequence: CAWHRGPFYGYTF. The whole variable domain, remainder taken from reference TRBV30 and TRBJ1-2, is SQTIHQWPATLVQPVGSPLSLECTVEGTSNPNLYWYRQAAGRGLQLLFYSVGIGQISSEVPQNLSASRPQDRQFILSSKKLLLSDSGFYLCAWHRGPFYGYTFGSGTRLTVV.

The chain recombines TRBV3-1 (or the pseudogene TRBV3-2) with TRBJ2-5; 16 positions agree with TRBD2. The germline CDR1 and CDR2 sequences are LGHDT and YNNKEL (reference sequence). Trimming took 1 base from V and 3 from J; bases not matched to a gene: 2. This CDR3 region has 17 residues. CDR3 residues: CASSQAGTSGREETQYF. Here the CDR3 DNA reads TGTGCCAGCAGCCAAGCCGGGACTAGCGGGAGGGAAGAGACCCAGTACTTC.

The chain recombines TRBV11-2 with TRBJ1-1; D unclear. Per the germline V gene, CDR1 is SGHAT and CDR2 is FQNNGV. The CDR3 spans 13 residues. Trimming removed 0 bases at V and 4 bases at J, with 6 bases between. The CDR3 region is CASSLERGTEAFF. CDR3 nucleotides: TGTGCCAGCAGCTTAGAACGGGGCACTGAAGCTTTCTTT.

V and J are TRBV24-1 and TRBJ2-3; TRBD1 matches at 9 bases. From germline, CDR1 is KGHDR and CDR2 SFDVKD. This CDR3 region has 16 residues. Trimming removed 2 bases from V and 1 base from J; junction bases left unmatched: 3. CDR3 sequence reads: CATSDYRDRGTDTQYF. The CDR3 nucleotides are TGTGCCACCAGTGATTACAGGGACAGGGGCACAGATACGCAGTATTTT.

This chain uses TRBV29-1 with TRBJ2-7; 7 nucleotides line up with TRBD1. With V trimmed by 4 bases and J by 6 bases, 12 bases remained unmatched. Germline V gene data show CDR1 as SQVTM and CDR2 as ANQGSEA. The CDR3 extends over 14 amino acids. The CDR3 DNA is TGCAGCGTTGCCCCGGGACAGTGGAGCTCCGAGCAGTACTTC. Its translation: CSVAPGQWSSEQYF.

This CDR3 is CATSESYEQYF. As DNA, the CDR3 is TGTGCCACCAGTGAGTCCTACGAGCAGTACTTC. This sequence joins TRBV24-1 and TRBJ2-7, with D hard to call. This CDR3 has 11 amino acids. Germline V CDR1 and CDR2: KGHDR, SFDVKD. Deletions cut 4 bases from V and 1 base from J, with 1 base between.

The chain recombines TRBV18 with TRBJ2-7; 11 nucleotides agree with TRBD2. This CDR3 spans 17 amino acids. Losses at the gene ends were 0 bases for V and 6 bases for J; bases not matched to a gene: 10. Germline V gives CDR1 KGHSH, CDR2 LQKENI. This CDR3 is CASSPPGLAGTSREQYF. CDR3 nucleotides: TGTGCCAGCTCACCACCCGGACTAGCGGGCACAAGTCGCGAGCAGTACTTC.

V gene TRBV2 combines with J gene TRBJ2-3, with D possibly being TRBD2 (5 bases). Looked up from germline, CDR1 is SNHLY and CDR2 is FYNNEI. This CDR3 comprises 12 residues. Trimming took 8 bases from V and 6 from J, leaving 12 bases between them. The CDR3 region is CASATNGDTQYF. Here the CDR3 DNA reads TGTGCCAGCGCGACTAACGGGGATACGCAGTATTTT.

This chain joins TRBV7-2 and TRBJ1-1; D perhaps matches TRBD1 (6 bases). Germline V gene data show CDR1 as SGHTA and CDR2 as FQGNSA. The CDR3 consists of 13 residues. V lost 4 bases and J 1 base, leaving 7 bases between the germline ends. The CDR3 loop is CASSSRGNTEAFF. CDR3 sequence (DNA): TGTGCCAGCAGCTCCAGGGGGAACACTGAAGCTTTCTTT.

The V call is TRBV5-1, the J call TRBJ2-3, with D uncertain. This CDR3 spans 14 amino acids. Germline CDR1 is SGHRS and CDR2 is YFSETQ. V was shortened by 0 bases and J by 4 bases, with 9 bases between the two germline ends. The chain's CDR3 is CASSLVPPPDTQYF. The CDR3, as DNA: TGCGCCAGCAGCTTGGTGCCACCCCCAGATACGCAGTATTTT.

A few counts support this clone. Here the CDR3 reads CASGGMNQPQHF. The CDR3 DNA is TGTGCCAGCGGGGGGATGAATCAGCCCCAGCATTTT. The V and J genes are TRBV6-5 and TRBJ1-5; tentative D call: TRBD1 (5 bases). This CDR3 is built from 12 residues. Trimming cost V 8 bases and J 4 bases, with 9 bases left between them. CDR1 and CDR2 from the germline V gene are MNHEY and SVGAGI.

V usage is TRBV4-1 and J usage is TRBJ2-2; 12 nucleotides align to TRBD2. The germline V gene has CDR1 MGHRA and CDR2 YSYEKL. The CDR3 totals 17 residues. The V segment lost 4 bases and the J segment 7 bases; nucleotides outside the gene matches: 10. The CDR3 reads CASSRKTSGGSHGELFF. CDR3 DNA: TGCGCCAGCAGCCGAAAGACTAGCGGGGGTAGTCACGGGGAGCTGTTTTTT.